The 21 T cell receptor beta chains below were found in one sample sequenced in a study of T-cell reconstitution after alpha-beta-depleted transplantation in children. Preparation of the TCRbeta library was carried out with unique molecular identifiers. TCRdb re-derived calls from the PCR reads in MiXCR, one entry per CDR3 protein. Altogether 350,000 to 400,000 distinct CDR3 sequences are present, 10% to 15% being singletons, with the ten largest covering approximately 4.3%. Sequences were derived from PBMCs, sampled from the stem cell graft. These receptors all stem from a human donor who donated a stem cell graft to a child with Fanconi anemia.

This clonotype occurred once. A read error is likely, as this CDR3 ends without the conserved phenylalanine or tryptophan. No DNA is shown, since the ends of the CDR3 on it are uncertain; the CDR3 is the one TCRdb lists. The CDR3 loop is CAMGEGQGSWTLFC. The gene calls are TRBV5-2 and TRBJ1-4; TRBD1 reflects the table's D call only, with no check against the DNA. TRBV5-2 is noted as a pseudogene. Ends included, the CDR3 has 14 residues.

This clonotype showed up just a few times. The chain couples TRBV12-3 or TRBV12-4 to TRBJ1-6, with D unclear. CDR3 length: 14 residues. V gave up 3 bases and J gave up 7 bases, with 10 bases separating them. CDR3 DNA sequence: TGTGCCAGCAGTTTGGGCAGGAGGAATTCACCCCTCCACTTT. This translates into CASSLGRRNSPLHF.

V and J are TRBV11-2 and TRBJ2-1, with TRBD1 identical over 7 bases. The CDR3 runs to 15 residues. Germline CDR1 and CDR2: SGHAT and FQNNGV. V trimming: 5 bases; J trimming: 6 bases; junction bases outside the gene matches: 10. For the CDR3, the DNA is TGTGCCAGCAGCATGGGACAGCACGTGGGCAATGAGCAGTTCTTC. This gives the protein CASSMGQHVGNEQFF.

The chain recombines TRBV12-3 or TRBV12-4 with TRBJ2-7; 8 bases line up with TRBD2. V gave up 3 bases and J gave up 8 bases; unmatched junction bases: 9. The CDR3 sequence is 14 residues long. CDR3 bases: TGTGCCAGCAGTTTCGGGGCGGGGGGAGTAAAGCAGTACTTC. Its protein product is CASSFGAGGVKQYF.

In nucleotides, the CDR3 is TGTGCCAGCAGTTCCGGACACGAAAATCAGCCCCAGCATTTT. Amino acid sequence: CASSSGHENQPQHF. The chain uses TRBV6-2 or TRBV6-3 and TRBJ1-5; D is perhaps TRBD1 (5 bases). V lost 4 bases to trimming and J lost 4 bases, with 11 bases between them. The CDR3 runs 14 residues. Germline V gene sequence: CDR1 MNHEY, CDR2 SVGEGT.

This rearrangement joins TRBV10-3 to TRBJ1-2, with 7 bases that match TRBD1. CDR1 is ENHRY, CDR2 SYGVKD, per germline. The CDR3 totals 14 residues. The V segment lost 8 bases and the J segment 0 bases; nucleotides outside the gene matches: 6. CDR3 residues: CAILNDRANYGYTF. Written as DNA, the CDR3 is TGTGCCATCCTCAACGACAGGGCTAACTATGGCTACACCTTC.

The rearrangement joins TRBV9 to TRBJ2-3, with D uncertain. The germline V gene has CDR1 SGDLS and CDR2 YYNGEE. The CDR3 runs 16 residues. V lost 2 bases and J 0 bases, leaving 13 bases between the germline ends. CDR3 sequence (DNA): TGTGCCAGCAGCGTCCTTGGGGTCGGCAGCACAGATACGCAGTATTTT. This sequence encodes CASSVLGVGSTDTQYF.

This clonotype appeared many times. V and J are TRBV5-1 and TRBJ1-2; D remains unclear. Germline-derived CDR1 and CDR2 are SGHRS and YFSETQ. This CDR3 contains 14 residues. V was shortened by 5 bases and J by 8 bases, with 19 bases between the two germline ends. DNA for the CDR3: TGCGCCAGCAGTGAAAGTACGCAAGCACCGGGCTACACCTTC. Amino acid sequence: CASSESTQAPGYTF.

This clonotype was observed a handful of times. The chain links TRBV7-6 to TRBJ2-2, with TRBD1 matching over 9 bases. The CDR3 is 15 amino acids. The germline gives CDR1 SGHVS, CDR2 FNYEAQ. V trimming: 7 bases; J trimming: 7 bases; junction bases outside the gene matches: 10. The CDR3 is CASIKGGQGVGELFF. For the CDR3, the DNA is TGTGCCAGCATCAAGGGGGGACAGGGAGTCGGGGAGCTGTTTTTT.

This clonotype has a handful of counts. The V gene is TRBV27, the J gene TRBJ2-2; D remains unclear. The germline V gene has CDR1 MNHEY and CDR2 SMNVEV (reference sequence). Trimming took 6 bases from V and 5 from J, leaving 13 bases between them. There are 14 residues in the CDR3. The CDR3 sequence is CASRRTKTTGELFF. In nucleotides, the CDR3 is TGTGCCAGCAGGAGGACCAAGACAACCGGGGAGCTGTTTTTT.

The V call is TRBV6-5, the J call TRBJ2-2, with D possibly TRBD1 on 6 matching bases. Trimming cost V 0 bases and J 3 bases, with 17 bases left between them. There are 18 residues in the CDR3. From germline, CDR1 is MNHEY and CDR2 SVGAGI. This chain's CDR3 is CASSYSRVNRADTGELFF. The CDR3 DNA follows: TGTGCCAGCAGTTACTCCCGCGTGAACAGGGCCGACACCGGGGAGCTGTTTTTT.

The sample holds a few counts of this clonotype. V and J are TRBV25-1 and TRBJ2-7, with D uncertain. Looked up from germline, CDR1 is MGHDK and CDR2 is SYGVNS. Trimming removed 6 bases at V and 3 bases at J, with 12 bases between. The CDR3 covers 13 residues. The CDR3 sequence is CASSTWQNYEQYF. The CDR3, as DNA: TGTGCCAGCAGCACTTGGCAGAACTACGAGCAGTACTTC.

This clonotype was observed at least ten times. CDR3 coding DNA: TGTGCCAGCAGCTTTGGACTAGCGGGGGGGCTAGAGACCCAGTACTTC. It is translated as CASSFGLAGGLETQYF. The chain employs TRBV5-6 and TRBJ2-5; 15 bases are a match to TRBD2. CDR1 is SGHDT, CDR2 YYEEEE, per germline. CDR3 length: 16 amino acids. The V segment lost 2 bases and the J segment 4 bases; nucleotides outside the gene matches: 3. The whole variable domain, filled in from reference TRBV5-6 and TRBJ2-5, reads DAGVTQSPTHLIKTRGQQVTLRCSPKSGHDTVSWYQQALGQGPQFIFQYYEEEERQRGNFPDRFSGHQFPNYSSELNVNALLLGDSALYLCASSFGLAGGLETQYFGPGTRLLVL.

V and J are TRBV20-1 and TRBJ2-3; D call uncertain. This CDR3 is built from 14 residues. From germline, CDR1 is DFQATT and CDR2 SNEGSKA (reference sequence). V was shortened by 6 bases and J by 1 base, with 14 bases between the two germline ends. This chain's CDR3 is CSAARVLGTDTQYF. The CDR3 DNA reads TGCAGTGCAGCCCGGGTCTTGGGCACAGATACGCAGTATTTT.

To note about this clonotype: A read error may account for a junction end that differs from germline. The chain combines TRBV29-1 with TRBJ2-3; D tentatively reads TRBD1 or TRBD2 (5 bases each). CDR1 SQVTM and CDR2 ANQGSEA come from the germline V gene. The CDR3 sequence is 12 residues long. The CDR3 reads CSVDEGQDRQYF. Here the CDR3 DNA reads TGCAGCGTTGACGAGGGGCAAGATAGGCAGTATTTT.

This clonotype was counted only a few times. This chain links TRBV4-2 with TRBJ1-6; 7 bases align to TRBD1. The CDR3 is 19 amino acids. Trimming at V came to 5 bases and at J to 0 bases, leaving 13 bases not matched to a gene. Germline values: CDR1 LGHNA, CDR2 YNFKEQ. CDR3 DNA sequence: TGTGCCAGCAGCGCGATCCCGGGACAGCCGAGCTCCTATAATTCACCCCTCCACTTT. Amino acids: CASSAIPGQPSSYNSPLHF.

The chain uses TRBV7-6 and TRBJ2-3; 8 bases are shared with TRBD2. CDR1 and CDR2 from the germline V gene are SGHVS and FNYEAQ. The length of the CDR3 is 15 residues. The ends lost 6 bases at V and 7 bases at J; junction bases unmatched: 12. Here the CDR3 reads CASSMGPGGMYTQYF. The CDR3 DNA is TGTGCCAGCAGTATGGGTCCGGGGGGGATGTATACGCAGTATTTT.

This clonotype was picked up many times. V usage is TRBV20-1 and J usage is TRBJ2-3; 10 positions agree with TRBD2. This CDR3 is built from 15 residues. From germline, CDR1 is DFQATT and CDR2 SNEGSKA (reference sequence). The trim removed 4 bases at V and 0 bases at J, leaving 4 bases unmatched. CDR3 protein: CSATPTSGSTDTQYF. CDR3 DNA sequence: TGCAGTGCTACCCCGACTAGCGGGAGCACAGATACGCAGTATTTT.

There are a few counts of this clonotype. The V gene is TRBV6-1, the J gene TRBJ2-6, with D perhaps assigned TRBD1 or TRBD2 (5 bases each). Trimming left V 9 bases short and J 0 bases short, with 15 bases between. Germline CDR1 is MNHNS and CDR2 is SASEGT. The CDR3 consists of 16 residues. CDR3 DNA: TGTGCCAGGGGGGACCGCTCGTACTCTGGGGCCAACGTCCTGACTTTC. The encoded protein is CARGDRSYSGANVLTF.

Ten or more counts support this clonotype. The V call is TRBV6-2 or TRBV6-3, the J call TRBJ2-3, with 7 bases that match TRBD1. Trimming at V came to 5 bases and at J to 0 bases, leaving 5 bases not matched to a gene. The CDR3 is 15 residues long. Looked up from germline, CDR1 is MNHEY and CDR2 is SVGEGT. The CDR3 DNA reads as TGTGCCAGCAGTCCCGGGACAGTTAGCACAGATACGCAGTATTTT. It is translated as CASSPGTVSTDTQYF.

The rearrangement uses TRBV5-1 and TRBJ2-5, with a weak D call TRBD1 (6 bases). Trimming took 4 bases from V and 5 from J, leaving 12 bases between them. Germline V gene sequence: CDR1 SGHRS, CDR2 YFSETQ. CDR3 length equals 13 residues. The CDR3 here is CASSGGLEETQYF. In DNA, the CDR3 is TGCGCCAGCAGCGGGGGCCTCGAGGAGACCCAGTACTTC.